This T cell receptor beta chain came from a study of blood T cell repertoires in COVID-19. This table comes from immunoSEQ multiplex PCR, and its TCRdb copy is limited to in-frame clones, with some not included. The data show tens of thousands of clones, less than 90% seen once. V dropped 3 bases and J dropped 2 bases, with 9 bases sitting between them. The CDR3 totals 13 residues. The germline CDR1 and CDR2 sequences are DFQATT and SNEGSKA (reference sequence). The chain is built from TRBV20-1 and TRBJ2-3; D is unresolved. This receptor was identified in a human donor with active COVID-19. The donor label of this sample is uncertain. The sequenced sample consisted of peripheral blood. Written as DNA, the CDR3 is TGCAGTGCTAGTTGGCGGTTCACAGATACGCAGTATTTT. This encodes CSASWRFTDTQYF.